Presented here are 15 T cell receptor beta chains from one specimen sequenced in a study of T-cell memory formation after mild COVID-19. In TCRdb, the 5' RACE reads were re-called with MiXCR into one record per CDR3 protein. The profile shows roughly 62,000 distinct CDR3 sequences, 9.3% of them singletons. Sequences were obtained from PBMCs or a T cell subset sorted from them (not recorded which). The receptor source for this set is a man aged 18 to 35 who had mild COVID-19 (a few samples of this study predate the infection). Cell type and time point are not known.

The CDR3 region is CAIATGDGNEKLFF. CDR3 DNA: TGTGCCATCGCGACGGGGGACGGGAATGAAAAACTGTTTTTT. J is TRBJ1-4 and V is TRBV6-1; TRBD1 is a possible D gene (5 bases). The CDR3 is made up of 14 amino acids. Germline lookup yields CDR1 MNHNS and CDR2 SASEGT. Trimming took off 10 bases at V and 5 bases at J, with 17 bases between the two ends.

This chain links TRBV10-3 with TRBJ2-2; no reliable D call. Trimming left V 8 bases short and J 1 base short, with 17 bases between. CDR1 and CDR2 (germline): ENHRY, SYGVKD. The CDR3 is 16 residues long. CDR3 sequence: CAIGEVARLNTGELFF. CDR3 bases: TGTGCCATCGGAGAGGTCGCGAGATTGAACACCGGGGAGCTGTTTTTT.

This clonotype showed up many times. The rearrangement uses TRBV4-3 and TRBJ1-1; D gene ambiguous. Deletions cut 0 bases from V and 7 bases from J, with 12 bases between. Per germline, CDR1 LGHNA and CDR2 YSLEER. This CDR3 contains 14 residues. The CDR3 sequence is CASSQEASGYEAFF. In nucleotides, the CDR3 is TGCGCCAGCAGCCAAGAGGCCTCGGGATATGAAGCTTTCTTT.

This clonotype was observed a handful of times. The J gene is TRBJ2-5, the V gene TRBV3-1; possibly TRBD1 or TRBD2 for D (5 bases each). Trimming pared 0 bases from V and 9 bases from J, leaving 11 bases between. The length of the CDR3 is 13 residues. Germline V gives CDR1 LGHDT, CDR2 YNNKEL (reference sequence). The CDR3 reads CASSQDSGRAQYF. CDR3 bases: TGTGCCAGCAGCCAAGATTCGGGGCGGGCCCAGTACTTC.

This clonotype was counted a few times. The chain couples TRBV9 to TRBJ2-5, with D possibly TRBD1 on 5 matching bases. In germline, CDR1 is SGDLS, CDR2 YYNGEE. V lost 4 bases to trimming and J lost 7 bases, with 20 bases between them. The CDR3 consists of 15 residues. DNA for the CDR3: TGTGCCAGCAGCCTAACACCCGACAGCCCAGGGACCCAGTACTTC. This encodes CASSLTPDSPGTQYF.

This clonotype has a handful of counts. The chain couples TRBV18 to TRBJ2-5, with D possibly being TRBD2 (6 bases). Trimming left V 6 bases short and J 5 bases short, with 22 bases between. This CDR3 has 16 amino acids. The germline V gene has CDR1 KGHSH and CDR2 LQKENI. The CDR3 loop reads CASSRGLQRAGETQYF. In DNA, the CDR3 is TGTGCCAGCTCCCGTGGACTCCAACGGGCGGGGGAGACCCAGTACTTC.

This clonotype was counted ten times or more. V is TRBV7-3 and J is TRBJ2-5, with TRBD2 identical over 10 bases. The junction had 1 base not matched to a gene; V was cut back by 4 bases and J by 2 bases. Germline CDR1 is SGHTA and CDR2 is FQGTGA. The CDR3 loop spans 14 amino acids. The CDR3 loop reads CASSSAGGQETQYF. The CDR3 nucleotides are TGTGCCAGCAGCTCAGCGGGGGGGCAAGAGACCCAGTACTTC.

This clonotype was detected a few times. The chain couples TRBV7-2 to TRBJ1-5; D gene ambiguous. Germline V gene lookup returns CDR1 SGHTA and CDR2 FQGNSA. The CDR3 is 15 amino acids. Trimming removed 5 bases from V and 3 bases from J, with 14 bases in between. The CDR3 DNA follows: TGTGCCAGCAGCCAAACGTATGGGCCCAATCAGCCCCAGCATTTT. This encodes CASSQTYGPNQPQHF.

The V call is TRBV28, the J call TRBJ2-7, with D possibly being TRBD2 (6 bases). V shed 5 bases and J shed 4 bases, with 18 bases lying between them. CDR3 length: 15 amino acids. In germline, CDR1 is MDHEN, CDR2 SYDVKM. CDR3 sequence reads: CASSLLSGEPYEQYF. CDR3 coding DNA: TGTGCCAGCAGTCTACTCTCGGGGGAGCCTTACGAGCAGTACTTC.

The table lists this clonotype with many counts. This chain uses TRBV5-5 with TRBJ1-4; perhaps TRBD1 as D (5 bases). The CDR3 sequence is 15 residues long. V gave up 2 bases and J gave up 4 bases, with 12 bases separating them. CDR1 is SGHKS, CDR2 YYEKEE, per germline (reference sequence). The CDR3 sequence is CASSFLGGDNEKLFF. Written as DNA, the CDR3 is TGTGCCAGCAGCTTTTTGGGAGGGGATAATGAAAAACTGTTTTTT.

The chain recombines TRBV29-1 with TRBJ2-3; no firm D call. V lost 5 bases and J 4 bases, leaving 16 bases between the germline ends. This CDR3 spans 14 amino acids. The V gene's germline CDR1 is SQVTM and CDR2 ANQGSEA. CDR3 sequence reads: CSVIQRVGPDTQYF. The CDR3, as DNA: TGCAGCGTTATACAACGGGTTGGCCCAGATACGCAGTATTTT.

This clonotype was seen only a few times. The chain couples TRBV6-2 or TRBV6-3 to TRBJ2-7, with D unresolved. Trimming left V 3 bases short and J 3 bases short, with 12 bases between. This CDR3 is 14 amino acids long. Per the germline V gene, CDR1 is MNHEY and CDR2 is SVGEGT. The CDR3 nucleotides read TGTGCCAGCAGTTATTCCGGAACCATCTACGAGCAGTACTTC. This codes for CASSYSGTIYEQYF.

In regard to this clonotype: Possible read error: a much larger clone is one base away. The chain employs TRBV7-2 and TRBJ2-3; D gene ambiguous. The CDR3 has 14 residues. V was clipped by 4 bases and J by 5 bases, with 13 bases between them. Germline V gene lookup returns CDR1 SGHTA and CDR2 FQGNSA. The CDR3 is CASSCRAPEDTQYF. The CDR3 DNA reads TGTGCCAGCAGCTGTCGGGCGCCCGAAGATACGCAGTATTTT.

This clonotype has ten or more counts. The CDR3 sequence: CASSLFGDPETQYF. Written as DNA, the CDR3 is TGTGCCAGCAGCTTATTTGGGGACCCGGAGACCCAGTACTTC. V usage is TRBV7-9 and J usage is TRBJ2-5; D may match TRBD1 or TRBD2 (5 bases each). The V end was cut by 2 bases, the J end by 5 bases, with 12 bases between. Germline CDR1 reads SEHNR; CDR2 reads FQNEAQ (reference sequence). The CDR3 has 14 residues.

The chain carries TRBV20-1 and TRBJ2-1; 9 nucleotides agree with TRBD2. This CDR3 has 13 residues. Germline V gene sequence: CDR1 DFQATT, CDR2 SNEGSKA (reference sequence). Unmatched junction bases numbered 0, after V lost 1 base and J lost 5 bases. DNA of the CDR3: TGCAGTGCTAGAGGACTAGCGGACAATGAGCAGTTCTTC. Protein product: CSARGLADNEQFF.